This TCR beta chain was obtained from a study of T cells in Graves' hyperthyroidism and ophthalmopathy. Germline-derived CDR1 and CDR2 are MNHNS and SASEGT. The CDR3 consists of 16 residues. V was shortened by 3 bases and J by 1 base, with 13 bases between the two germline ends. RNA transcripts yielded amplified TCR beta CDR3 regions. HTBI primers were used for first-round RT-PCR of the TCR CDR3. TCRdb fed the multiplex PCR reads into MiXCR, producing one record per CDR3 protein. This sample has a few hundred thousand distinct CDR3 sequences, with around 14% found just once. Sample: blood. The TCR comes from a woman under 30 with Graves' hyperthyroidism that later progressed to Graves' ophthalmopathy. V is TRBV6-1 and J is TRBJ1-3, with D perhaps matching TRBD1 (6 bases). CDR3: CASSDPGGLSGNTIYF. CDR3 in DNA: TGTGCCAGCAGTGATCCCGGGGGCCTATCTGGAAACACCATATATTTT.